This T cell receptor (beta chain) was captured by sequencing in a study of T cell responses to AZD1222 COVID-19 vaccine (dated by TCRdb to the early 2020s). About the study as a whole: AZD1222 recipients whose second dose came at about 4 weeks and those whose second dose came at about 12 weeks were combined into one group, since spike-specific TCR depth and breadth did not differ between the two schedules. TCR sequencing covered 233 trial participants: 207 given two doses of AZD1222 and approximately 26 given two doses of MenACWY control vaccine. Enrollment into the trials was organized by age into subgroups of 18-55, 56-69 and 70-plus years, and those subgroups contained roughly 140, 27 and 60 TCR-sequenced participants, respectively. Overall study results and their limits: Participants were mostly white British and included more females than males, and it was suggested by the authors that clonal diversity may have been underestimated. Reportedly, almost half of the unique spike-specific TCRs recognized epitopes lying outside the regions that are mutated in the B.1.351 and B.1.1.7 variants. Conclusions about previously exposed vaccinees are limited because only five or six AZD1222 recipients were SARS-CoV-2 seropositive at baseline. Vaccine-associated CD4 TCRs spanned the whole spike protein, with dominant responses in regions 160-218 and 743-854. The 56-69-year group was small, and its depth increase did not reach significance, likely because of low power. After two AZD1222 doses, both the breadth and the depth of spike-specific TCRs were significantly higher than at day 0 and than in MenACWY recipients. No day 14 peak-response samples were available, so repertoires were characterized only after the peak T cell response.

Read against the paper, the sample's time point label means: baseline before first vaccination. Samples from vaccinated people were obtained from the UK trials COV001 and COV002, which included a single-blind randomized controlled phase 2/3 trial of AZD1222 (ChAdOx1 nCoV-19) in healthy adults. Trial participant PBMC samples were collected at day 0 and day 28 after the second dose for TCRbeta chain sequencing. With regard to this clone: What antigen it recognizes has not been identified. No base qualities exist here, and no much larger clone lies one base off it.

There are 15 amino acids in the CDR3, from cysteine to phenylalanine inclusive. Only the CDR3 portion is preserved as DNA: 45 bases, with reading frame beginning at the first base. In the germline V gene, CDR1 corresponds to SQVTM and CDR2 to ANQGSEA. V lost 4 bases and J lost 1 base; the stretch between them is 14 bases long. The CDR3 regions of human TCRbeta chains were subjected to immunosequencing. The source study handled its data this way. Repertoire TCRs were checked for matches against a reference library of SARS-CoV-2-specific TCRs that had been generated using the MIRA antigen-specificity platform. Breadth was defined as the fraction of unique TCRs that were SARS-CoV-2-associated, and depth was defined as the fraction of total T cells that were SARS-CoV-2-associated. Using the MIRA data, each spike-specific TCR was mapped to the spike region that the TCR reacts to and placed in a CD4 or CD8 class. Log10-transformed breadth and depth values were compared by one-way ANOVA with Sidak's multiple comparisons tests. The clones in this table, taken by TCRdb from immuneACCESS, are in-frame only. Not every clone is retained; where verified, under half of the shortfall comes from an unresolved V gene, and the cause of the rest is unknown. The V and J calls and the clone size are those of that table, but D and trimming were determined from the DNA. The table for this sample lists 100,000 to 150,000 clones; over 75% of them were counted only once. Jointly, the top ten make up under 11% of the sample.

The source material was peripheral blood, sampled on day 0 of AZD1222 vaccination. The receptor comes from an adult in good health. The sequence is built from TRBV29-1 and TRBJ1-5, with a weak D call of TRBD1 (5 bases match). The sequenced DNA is TGCAGCGTTGCATCAGGGCGGGAGAGCAATCAGCCCCAGCATTTT. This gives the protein CSVASGRESNQPQHF.